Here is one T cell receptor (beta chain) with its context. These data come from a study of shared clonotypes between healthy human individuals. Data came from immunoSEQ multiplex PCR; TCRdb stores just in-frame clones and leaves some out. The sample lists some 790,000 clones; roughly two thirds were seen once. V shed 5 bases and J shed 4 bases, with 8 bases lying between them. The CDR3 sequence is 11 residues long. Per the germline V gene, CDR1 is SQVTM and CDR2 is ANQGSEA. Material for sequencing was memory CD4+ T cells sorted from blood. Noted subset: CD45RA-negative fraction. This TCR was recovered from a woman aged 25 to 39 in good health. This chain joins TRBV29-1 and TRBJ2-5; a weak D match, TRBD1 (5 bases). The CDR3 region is CSVPQGETQYF. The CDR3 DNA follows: TGCAGCGTTCCTCAGGGAGAGACCCAGTACTTC.